Listed here are 28 T cell receptor beta chains from one sample, sequenced in a study of vaccination and CD4 T cells after COVID-19 (dated by TCRdb to between 2021 and 2023). Library construction relied on PCR. Sequenced using an Illumina iSeq 100. At the Johns Hopkins FTIC core, DNA from the cultured CD4+ T cells underwent TCR sequencing with the Oncomine TCR Beta short-read assay. TCRdb trimmed the raw reads at Q25, called clones with MiXCR and kept productive beta chains. Entries are consolidated by CDR3 protein sequence, retaining the most common genes and DNA. In all, the sample holds approximately 12,000 distinct CDR3 sequences, and 45% to 55% of those were seen once. The top ten hold 21% of the sample. These TCRs are of unknown antigen specificity. The treatment or condition label here, explained by the study, means: roughly ten-day PBMC culture with coronavirus spike peptide pools or control peptides (ViraFEST assay).

Specimen: CD4+ T cells from blood, cultured in vitro. The receptors come from a human donor who had recovered from COVID-19.

This clonotype was detected only a few times. V is TRBV5-1 and J is TRBJ1-6; no clear D. CDR3 length equals 16 residues. With 1 base removed from V and 1 base from J, the gap between germline ends came to 9 bases. The germline CDR1 and CDR2 sequences are SGHRS and YFSETQ. This CDR3 reads CASSLLQASYNSPLHF. The CDR3 DNA follows: TGCGCCAGCAGCTTGCTACAAGCTTCCTATAATTCACCCCTCCACTTT.

This rearrangement joins TRBV15 to TRBJ2-1; 8 bases are shared with TRBD1. This CDR3 has 15 residues. CDR1 is LNHNV and CDR2 is YYDKDF in the germline V gene (reference sequence). Trimming took 1 base from V and 6 from J; bases not matched to a gene: 5. CDR3 sequence: CATSRVGQGFNEQFF. The CDR3 coding sequence is TGTGCCACCAGCAGAGTTGGACAGGGATTCAATGAGCAGTTCTTC.

The CDR3 here is CAWMSRDLTNTEAFF. CDR3 DNA: TGTGCCTGGATGTCAAGAGATCTTACTAACACTGAAGCTTTCTTT. The V gene is TRBV30, the J gene TRBJ1-1; D unclear. CDR3 length: 15 amino acids. CDR1 is GTSNPN and CDR2 is SVGIG in the germline V gene (reference sequence). Deletions cut 4 bases from V and 2 bases from J, with 17 bases between. The full variable domain, completed using reference TRBV30 and TRBJ1-1, is SQTIHQWPATLVQPVGSPLSLECTVEGTSNPNLYWYRQAAGRGLQLLFYSVGIGQISSEVPQNLSASRPQDRQFILSSKKLLLSDSGFYLCAWMSRDLTNTEAFFGQGTRLTVV.

This sequence joins TRBV20-1 and TRBJ2-1, with 10 bases fitting TRBD2. This CDR3 spans 16 amino acids. The germline V gene has CDR1 DFQATT and CDR2 SNEGSKA (reference sequence). With V trimmed by 2 bases and J by 9 bases, 13 bases remained unmatched. CDR3 sequence reads: CSARRGLAGVSGEQFF. CDR3 DNA sequence: TGCAGTGCTAGACGCGGCCTAGCGGGAGTGTCAGGTGAGCAGTTCTTC.

This clonotype was seen only a few times. The chain uses TRBV12-3 or TRBV12-4 and TRBJ2-2, with D maybe TRBD2 (6 bases). CDR3 length: 15 residues. V lost 3 bases and J lost 0, with 8 bases in between. In DNA form, the CDR3 reads TGTGCCAGCAGTTTCGCGGGGTCGAACACCGGGGAGCTGTTTTTT. Amino acids: CASSFAGSNTGELFF.

The chain joins TRBV28 to TRBJ2-2; unclear D gene. V was trimmed by 4 bases and J by 1 base, leaving 13 bases between them. Per germline, CDR1 MDHEN and CDR2 SYDVKM. CDR3 length: 16 amino acids. This CDR3 reads CASSSRAVLNTGELFF. In DNA form, the CDR3 reads TGTGCCAGCAGTTCCCGGGCCGTACTGAACACCGGGGAGCTGTTTTTT.

CDR3 in amino acids: CASSHQANVHTEAFF. The CDR3 DNA follows: TGTGCCAGCAGCCATCAAGCAAACGTCCACACTGAAGCTTTCTTT. This sequence joins TRBV7-2 and TRBJ1-1, with no clear D. Trimming pared 5 bases from V and 3 bases from J, leaving 16 bases between. The CDR3 length is 15 residues. From germline, CDR1 is SGHTA and CDR2 FQGNSA.

The chain combines TRBV18 with TRBJ1-2; D is possibly TRBD1 (5 bases). This CDR3 is 17 amino acids long. V was pared by 1 base and J by 2 bases, with 17 bases between. Germline V gene lookup returns CDR1 KGHSH and CDR2 LQKENI. The CDR3 DNA follows: TGTGCCAGCTCACCACTCGGAAGGGCGGGGGTCAACTATGGCTACACCTTC. The encoded protein is CASSPLGRAGVNYGYTF. The full variable domain, its missing parts supplied by reference TRBV18 and TRBJ1-2, is NAGVMQNPRHLVRRRGQEARLRCSPMKGHSHVYWYRQLPEEGLKFMVYLQKENIIDESGMPKERFSAEFPKEGPSILRIQQVVRGDSAAYFCASSPLGRAGVNYGYTFGSGTRLTVV.

This clonotype was seen a handful of times. The rearrangement uses TRBV10-2 and TRBJ1-6, with D unresolved. V was trimmed by 3 bases and J by 7 bases, leaving 10 bases between them. This CDR3 contains 14 residues. Germline loops: CDR1 WSHSY, CDR2 SAAADI. The CDR3 DNA follows: TGCGCCAGCAGTGAAAACGCCAGAAATTCACCCCTCCACTTT. It encodes CASSENARNSPLHF.

This clonotype was detected a few times. The J gene is TRBJ2-3, the V gene TRBV2; unclear D gene. CDR3 length equals 12 residues. V gave up 3 bases and J gave up 3 bases, with 4 bases separating them. The V gene's germline CDR1 is SNHLY and CDR2 FYNNEI. The CDR3 coding sequence is TGTGCCAGCAGTGAGTCTACAGATACGCAGTATTTT. It codes for CASSESTDTQYF.

There are a few counts of this clonotype. The chain carries TRBV4-1 and TRBJ1-1; the D gene is possibly TRBD1 (6 bases). Trimming left V 4 bases short and J 8 bases short, with 26 bases between. The length of the CDR3 is 17 residues. Germline lookup yields CDR1 MGHRA and CDR2 YSYEKL. The CDR3 region has the DNA TGCGCCAGCAGCCCATCGCATCAACAGGGAAGCGAGTCCGAAGCTTTCTTT. This translates into CASSPSHQQGSESEAFF.

This clonotype was seen a handful of times. CDR3 coding DNA: TGTGCCAGCAGCTTAACGACTAGCCGCCGAGATACGCAGTATTTT. This gives the protein CASSLTTSRRDTQYF. The J gene is TRBJ2-3, the V gene TRBV7-2; TRBD2 aligns across 7 bases. V shed 2 bases and J 5 bases; nucleotides not matched to a gene: 7. Germline lookup yields CDR1 SGHTA and CDR2 FQGNSA. CDR3 length: 15 amino acids.

This clonotype occurred a few times. The chain uses TRBV27 and TRBJ1-1; TRBD1 aligns across 8 bases. The CDR3 is 13 amino acids. CDR1 is MNHEY and CDR2 is SMNVEV in the germline V gene (reference sequence). V dropped 5 bases and J dropped 12; count of bases not matched to a gene: 11. CDR3 coding DNA: TGTGCCAGCAGTATATTCAGGGGGCTAATGTCTTTCTTT. Protein product: CASSIFRGLMSFF.

The chain joins TRBV20-1 to TRBJ1-5, with no clear D. Germline assignment: CDR1 DFQATT and CDR2 SNEGSKA (reference sequence). The CDR3 consists of 10 residues. Trimming left V 6 bases short and J 5 bases short, with 5 bases between. The CDR3 spells CSAPDQPQHF. The DNA for the CDR3 is TGCAGTGCCCCGGATCAGCCCCAGCATTTT.

The chain couples TRBV6-5 to TRBJ2-7, with 8 positions matching TRBD1. The CDR3 length is 15 residues. V lost 2 bases, J lost 1 base, and 4 bases stayed unmatched. Germline values: CDR1 MNHEY, CDR2 SVGAGI. CDR3 in amino acids: CASSYGQGRSYEQYF. CDR3 coding DNA: TGTGCCAGCAGTTACGGACAGGGACGGTCCTACGAGCAGTACTTC.

V usage is TRBV18 and J usage is TRBJ1-5; unclear D gene. Per germline, CDR1 KGHSH and CDR2 LQKENI. V was clipped by 5 bases and J by 7 bases, with 18 bases between them. The CDR3 is 15 amino acids. This CDR3 reads CASSSTENQAQPQHF. DNA for the CDR3: TGTGCCAGCTCATCAACGGAAAACCAAGCGCAGCCCCAGCATTTT.

This rearrangement joins TRBV30 to TRBJ1-5, with D hard to call. This CDR3 spans 13 amino acids. Between the trimmed V and J ends, which lost 1 base and 2 bases, there was a span of 6 bases. Germline lookup yields CDR1 GTSNPN and CDR2 SVGIG (reference sequence). The CDR3 protein is CAWSGRGNQPQHF. The DNA for the CDR3 is TGTGCCTGGAGTGGGAGAGGCAATCAGCCCCAGCATTTT.

This chain uses TRBV7-2 with TRBJ2-5; tentative D call: TRBD2 (5 bases). V gave up 1 base and J gave up 0 bases, with 15 bases separating them. The CDR3 is made up of 17 amino acids. Per germline, CDR1 SGHTA and CDR2 FQGNSA. As DNA, the CDR3 is TGTGCCAGCAGCTTAGTCCCGGGCTGGGAGAACCAAGAGACCCAGTACTTC. As protein: CASSLVPGWENQETQYF. Drawing the rest from reference TRBV7-2 and TRBJ2-5, the complete variable domain is GAGVSQSPSNKVTEKGKDVELRCDPISGHTALYWYRQSLGQGLEFLIYFQGNSAPDKSGLPSDRFSAERTGGSVSTLTIQRTQQEDSAVYLCASSLVPGWENQETQYFGPGTRLLVL.

The CDR3 sequence is CASSFRPASGRGHEQYF. The CDR3 coding sequence is TGTGCCAGCAGCTTCCGCCCCGCTAGCGGGAGGGGGCACGAGCAGTACTTC. V and J are TRBV7-2 and TRBJ2-7; the match to TRBD2 covers 12 bases. Germline V gene sequence: CDR1 SGHTA, CDR2 FQGNSA. J lost 5 bases, V lost 3 bases, and 11 bases had no gene match. The length of the CDR3 is 17 residues.

DNA of the CDR3: TGCAGTGCTCGCCCTCCAGACAGGGACCCCTACGAGCAGTACTTC. This encodes CSARPPDRDPYEQYF. The genes are TRBV20-1 and TRBJ2-7, with 7 bases aligning to TRBD1. V lost 5 bases to trimming and J lost 2 bases; unmatched junction nucleotides: 12. This CDR3 region has 15 residues. Germline CDR1 DFQATT, CDR2 SNEGSKA (reference sequence).

The J gene is TRBJ2-3, the V gene TRBV11-2; 7 nucleotides agree with TRBD1. The germline V gene has CDR1 SGHAT and CDR2 FQNNGV. The V gene end was trimmed by 6 bases and the J gene end by 2 bases; junction bases not matched to a gene: 5. The CDR3 sequence is 14 residues long. CDR3 sequence (DNA): TGTGCCAGCAGTATCGACAGGGACACAGATACGCAGTATTTT. It codes for CASSIDRDTDTQYF. Combining the CDR3 with reference TRBV11-2 and TRBJ2-3 gives the whole variable domain EAGVAQSPRYKIIEKRQSVAFWCNPISGHATLYWYQQILGQGPKLLIQFQNNGVVDDSQLPKDRFSAERLKGVDSTLKIQPAKLEDSAVYLCASSIDRDTDTQYFGPGTRLTVL.

This clonotype was counted only a few times. V is TRBV27 and J is TRBJ1-2, with TRBD1 matching 11 bases. Germline values: CDR1 MNHEY, CDR2 SMNVEV (reference sequence). The ends lost 3 bases at V and 3 bases at J; junction bases unmatched: 3. CDR3 length: 15 amino acids. DNA of the CDR3: TGTGCCAGCAGTTTGAGGGACAGGGGGGACTATGGCTACACCTTC. This codes for CASSLRDRGDYGYTF.

The chain couples TRBV6-4 to TRBJ2-3; possible D gene TRBD2, 5 bases. The CDR3 has 15 residues. Germline CDR1 reads MRHNA; CDR2 reads SNTAGT. Trimming shortened V by 0 bases and J by 0 bases, and 7 bases separated the two germline ends. The DNA of the CDR3 is TGTGCCAGCAGTGACTCTGGCGGGAGCACAGATACGCAGTATTTT. Its translation: CASSDSGGSTDTQYF.

About this clonotype: The junction departs from germline at one end; a sequencing error may be responsible. The chain has TRBV28 and TRBJ2-7; D is uncertain. This CDR3 comprises 8 residues. Germline CDR1 and CDR2: MDHEN and SYDVKM. The CDR3 coding sequence is TGTGCCAGCAAGATATACGGGTTC. This translates into CASKIYGF.

The chain links TRBV28 to TRBJ2-6, with 11 bases matching TRBD1. The CDR3 totals 17 residues. Germline values: CDR1 MDHEN, CDR2 SYDVKM. The trim removed 5 bases at V and 0 bases at J, leaving 3 bases unmatched. The CDR3 coding sequence is TGTGCCAGCAGTATCGGGACAGGGGGCTCTGGGGCCAACGTCCTGACTTTC. Translating gives CASSIGTGGSGANVLTF.

This clonotype was found a few times. This sequence joins TRBV7-2 and TRBJ2-7; D not resolved. Germline assignment: CDR1 SGHTA and CDR2 FQGNSA. This CDR3 contains 16 residues. V gave up 1 base and J gave up 2 bases, with 15 bases separating them. This CDR3 is CASSLDRANAAYEQYF. CDR3 nucleotide sequence: TGTGCCAGCAGCTTAGATCGGGCTAATGCGGCCTACGAGCAGTACTTC.

This clonotype was observed a handful of times. The chain employs TRBV19 and TRBJ1-5; D perhaps matches TRBD1 (5 bases). The CDR3 sequence is 16 residues long. CDR1 and CDR2 (germline): LNHDA, SQIVND (reference sequence). V was clipped by 5 bases and J by 5 bases, with 19 bases between them. CDR3 loop: CASSRRGWQPDQPQHF. The CDR3 DNA follows: TGTGCCAGTAGTCGCCGGGGCTGGCAGCCGGATCAGCCCCAGCATTTT. The full variable domain, with the rest looked up from reference TRBV19 and TRBJ1-5, is DGGITQSPKYLFRKEGQNVTLSCEQNLNHDAMYWYRQDPGQGLRLIYYSQIVNDFQKGDIAEGYSVSREKKESFPLTVTSAQKNPTAFYLCASSRRGWQPDQPQHFGDGTRLSIL.

The chain joins TRBV28 to TRBJ2-5; perhaps TRBD1 as D (5 bases). Trimming cost V 7 bases and J 5 bases, with 14 bases left between them. The germline CDR1 and CDR2 sequences are MDHEN and SYDVKM. This CDR3 is 13 amino acids long. In nucleotides, the CDR3 is TGTGCCAGCAAGTCTGGGGCCGAGGAGACCCAGTACTTC. Its protein product is CASKSGAEETQYF.